These 6 T cell receptor beta chains were all obtained from the same sample, sequenced in a study of T cells after yellow fever vaccination. TCRdb redid the calling of the 5' RACE reads with MiXCR, one entry per CDR3 protein. This sample yields about 350,000 distinct CDR3 sequences, of which approximately 12% are seen a single time; roughly 3% belongs to the top ten. The sample was CD4+ T cells sorted from PBMCs, taken 15 days after the yellow fever booster vaccination. The receptor set was obtained from a man in his late teens or twenties who received the YFV17D yellow fever vaccine.

This clonotype was observed a handful of times. The chain has TRBV20-1 and TRBJ1-2; D is possibly TRBD1 (5 bases). Trimming stripped 0 bases from V and 5 bases from J, with 10 bases between. Per germline, CDR1 DFQATT and CDR2 SNEGSKA (reference sequence). The CDR3 is 13 residues long. The CDR3 loop is CSARDRQTYGYTF. The CDR3 DNA is TGCAGTGCTAGAGACCGACAGACGTATGGCTACACCTTC.

The chain combines TRBV9 with TRBJ2-3, with D unresolved. With 0 bases removed from V and 6 bases from J, the gap between germline ends came to 11 bases. There are 14 residues in the CDR3. Germline lookup yields CDR1 SGDLS and CDR2 YYNGEE. The CDR3 DNA follows: TGTGCCAGCAGCGTAGCTTTAAGACGCGATACGCAGTATTTT. Translated: CASSVALRRDTQYF.

This clonotype came up a few times. The chain joins TRBV4-3 to TRBJ2-3; the D gene could be TRBD1 or TRBD2 (5 bases each). The CDR3 contains 16 residues. V lost 0 bases to trimming and J lost 3 bases, with 13 bases between them. CDR1 is LGHNA and CDR2 is YSLEER in the germline V gene. CDR3 nucleotides: TGCGCCAGCAGCCAAGAAGAGGGGTCGGGGACAGATACGCAGTATTTT. This translates into CASSQEEGSGTDTQYF.

The chain employs TRBV7-8 and TRBJ2-7; 8 nucleotides line up with TRBD1. Germline V gene data show CDR1 as SGHVS and CDR2 as FQNEAQ. The ends lost 2 bases at V and 11 bases at J; junction bases unmatched: 8. The CDR3 totals 13 residues. CDR3: CASSLRGQGAEYV. DNA of the CDR3: TGTGCCAGCAGCTTACGCGGCCAGGGGGCAGAGTACGTC.

The rearrangement uses TRBV18 and TRBJ2-2, with 7 bases aligning to TRBD1. Germline CDR1 KGHSH, CDR2 LQKENI. Trimming took 6 bases from V and 5 from J; bases not matched to a gene: 9. CDR3 length: 15 amino acids. The CDR3 DNA sequence: TGTGCCAGCTCGAACCGGGACAGCCCAACCGGGGAGCTGTTTTTT. Translated: CASSNRDSPTGELFF.

The chain joins TRBV5-6 to TRBJ2-7; D remains ambiguous. This CDR3 comprises 14 residues. Trimming cost V 4 bases and J 5 bases, with 16 bases left between them. Per the germline V gene, CDR1 is SGHDT and CDR2 is YYEEEE. This CDR3 is CASSLPRSGDEQYF. The DNA for the CDR3 is TGTGCCAGCAGCCTGCCGCGGAGTGGGGACGAGCAGTACTTC.